This T cell receptor beta chain originates from a study of naive and memory T cell subsets. Ligated cDNA underwent four rounds of PCR with nested alpha and beta constant region primers and SP2. TCRdb processed the UMI-ligation and nested PCR reads anew with MiXCR; each CDR3 protein has one entry. The sample lists 20,000 to 25,000 distinct CDR3 sequences, 6% occurring once. This clonotype was counted ten times or more. The treatment here: skin biopsy from PPD injection site in Mantoux-positive individual. An oligonucleotide containing a UMI was ligated to the 3' end of TCR cDNA. The sample was skin, taken from a tuberculin skin test site. The sequence was collected from an adult in good health.

The CDR3 loop reads CASSLGGGSFHEQYF. CDR3 DNA: TGTGCCAGCAGCTTAGGTGGCGGGAGTTTCCACGAGCAGTACTTC. V is TRBV13 and J is TRBJ2-7; the match to TRBD2 covers 7 bases. Per the germline V gene, CDR1 is PRHDT and CDR2 is FYEKMQ (reference sequence). This CDR3 is built from 15 residues. V was clipped by 0 bases and J by 5 bases; unmatched bases: 7.